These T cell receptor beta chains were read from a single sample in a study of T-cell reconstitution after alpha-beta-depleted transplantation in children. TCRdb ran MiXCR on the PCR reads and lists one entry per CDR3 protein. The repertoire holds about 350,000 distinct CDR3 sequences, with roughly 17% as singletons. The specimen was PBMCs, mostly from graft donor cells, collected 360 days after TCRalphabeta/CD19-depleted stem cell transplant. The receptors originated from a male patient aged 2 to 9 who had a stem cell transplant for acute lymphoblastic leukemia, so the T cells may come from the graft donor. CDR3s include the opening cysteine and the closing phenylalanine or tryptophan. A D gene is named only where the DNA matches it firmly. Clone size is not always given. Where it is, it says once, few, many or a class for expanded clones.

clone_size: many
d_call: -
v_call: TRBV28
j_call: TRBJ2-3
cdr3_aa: CASGTSPQSTQYF
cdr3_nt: TGTGCCAGCGGGACTTCCCCGCAGAGTACGCAGTATTTT

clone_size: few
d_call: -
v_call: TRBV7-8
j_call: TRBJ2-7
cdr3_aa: CASSLHPFRAPRPYEQYF
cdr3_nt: TGTGCCAGCAGCTTGCATCCGTTTCGAGCCCCTAGGCCTTACGAGCAGTACTTC

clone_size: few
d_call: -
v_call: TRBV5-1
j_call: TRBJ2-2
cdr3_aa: CASSLVDGTGELFF
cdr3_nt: TGCGCCAGCAGCTTGGTTGACGGGACCGGGGAGCTGTTTTTT

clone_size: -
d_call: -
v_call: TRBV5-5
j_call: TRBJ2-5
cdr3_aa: CASSLVIAFQETQYF
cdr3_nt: TGTGCCAGCAGCTTGGTTATAGCCTTCCAAGAGACCCAGTACTTC

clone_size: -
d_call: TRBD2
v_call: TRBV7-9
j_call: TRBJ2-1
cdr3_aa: CASSLDLAGDNEQFF
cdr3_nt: TGTGCCAGCAGCTTAGACTTAGCGGGGGACAATGAGCAGTTCTTC

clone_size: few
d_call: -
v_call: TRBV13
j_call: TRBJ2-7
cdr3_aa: CASSLGATPWEQYF
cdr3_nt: TGTGCCAGCAGCTTAGGCGCCACCCCCTGGGAGCAGTACTTC

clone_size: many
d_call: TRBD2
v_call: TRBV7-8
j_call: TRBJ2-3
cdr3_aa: CASSLVFFGTSFGIEDTQYF
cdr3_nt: TGTGCCAGCAGCTTAGTATTTTTTGGGACTAGCTTTGGGATCGAGGATACGCAGTATTTT

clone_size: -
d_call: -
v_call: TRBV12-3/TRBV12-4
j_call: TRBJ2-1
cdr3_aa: CASRRRGGLSYNEQFF
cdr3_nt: TGTGCCAGCAGGCGGAGGGGGGGACTTTCCTACAATGAGCAGTTCTTC

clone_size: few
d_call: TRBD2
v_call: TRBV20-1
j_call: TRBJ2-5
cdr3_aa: CSARLPGLAQETQYF
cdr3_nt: TGCAGTGCTAGACTTCCGGGACTAGCACAAGAGACCCAGTACTTC

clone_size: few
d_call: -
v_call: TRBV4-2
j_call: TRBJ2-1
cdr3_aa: CASSQSPTLVEGVNEQFF
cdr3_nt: TGTGCCAGCAGCCAGTCCCCCACACTAGTGGAGGGGGTTAATGAGCAGTTCTTC

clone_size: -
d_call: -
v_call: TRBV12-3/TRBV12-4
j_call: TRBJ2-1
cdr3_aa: CASSPLTGLSYNEQFF
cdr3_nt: TGTGCCAGCAGTCCCCTGACAGGTCTCTCCTACAATGAGCAGTTCTTC

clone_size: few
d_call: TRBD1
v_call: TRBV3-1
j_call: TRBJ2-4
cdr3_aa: CASSRDRGPQYF
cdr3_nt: TGTGCCAGCAGCCGGGACAGGGGACCCCAGTACTTC

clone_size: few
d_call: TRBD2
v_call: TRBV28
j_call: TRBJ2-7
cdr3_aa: CASSHQGLDEQYF
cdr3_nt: TGTGCCAGCAGTCACCAAGGACTAGACGAGCAGTACTTC

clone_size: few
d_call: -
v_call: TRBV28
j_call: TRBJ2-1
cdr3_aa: CASSWFRDLSNEQFF
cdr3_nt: TGTGCCAGCAGTTGGTTCCGGGACCTTAGCAATGAGCAGTTCTTC

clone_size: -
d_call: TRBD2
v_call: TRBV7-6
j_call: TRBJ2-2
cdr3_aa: CASSSGLGDTGELFF
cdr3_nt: TGTGCCAGCAGCTCGGGACTAGGGGACACCGGGGAGCTGTTTTTT

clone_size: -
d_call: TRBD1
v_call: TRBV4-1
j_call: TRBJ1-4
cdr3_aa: CASSRGQGQVNEKLFF
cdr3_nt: TGCGCCAGCAGCCGAGGTCAAGGACAGGTTAATGAAAAACTGTTTTTT

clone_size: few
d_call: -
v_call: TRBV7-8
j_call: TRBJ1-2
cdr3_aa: CASSWRSDYGYTF
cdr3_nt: TGTGCCAGCAGCTGGAGGTCAGACTATGGCTACACCTTC

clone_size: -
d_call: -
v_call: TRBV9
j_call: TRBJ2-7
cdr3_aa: CASSVAPWGYHEQYF
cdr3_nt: TGTGCCAGCAGCGTAGCCCCCTGGGGGTACCACGAGCAGTACTTC

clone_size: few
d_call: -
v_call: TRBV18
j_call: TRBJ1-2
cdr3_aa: CASSVASDGYTF
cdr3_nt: TGTGCCAGCTCAGTTGCCTCAGACGGCTACACCTTC

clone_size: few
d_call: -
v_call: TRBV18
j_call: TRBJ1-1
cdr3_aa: CASSPWEGSDTEAFF
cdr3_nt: TGTGCCAGCTCACCATGGGAGGGTTCGGACACTGAAGCTTTCTTT

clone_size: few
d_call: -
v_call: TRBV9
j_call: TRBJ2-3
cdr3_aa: CASSVGGSDTDTQYF
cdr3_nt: TGTGCCAGCAGCGTAGGGGGTAGCGACACAGATACGCAGTATTTT

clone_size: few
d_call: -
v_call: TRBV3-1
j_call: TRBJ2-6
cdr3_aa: CASSQDLGSGANVLTF
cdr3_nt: TGTGCCAGCAGCCAAGATCTGGGTTCTGGGGCCAACGTCCTGACTTTC

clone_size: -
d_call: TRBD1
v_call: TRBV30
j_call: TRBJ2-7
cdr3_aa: CAWSQDRGPNEQYF
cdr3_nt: TGTGCCTGGAGCCAAGACAGGGGACCCAACGAGCAGTACTTC

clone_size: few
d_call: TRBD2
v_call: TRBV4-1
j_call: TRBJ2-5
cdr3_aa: CASSSTSRIEETQYF
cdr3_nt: TGCGCCAGCAGCTCGACTAGCCGGATAGAGGAGACCCAGTACTTC

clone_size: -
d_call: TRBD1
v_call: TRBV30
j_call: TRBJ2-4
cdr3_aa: CAWSETGDIQYF
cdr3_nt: TGTGCCTGGAGTGAGACAGGGGACATTCAGTACTTC

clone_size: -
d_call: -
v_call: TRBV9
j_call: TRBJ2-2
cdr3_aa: CASSVSNTGELFFF
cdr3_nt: -

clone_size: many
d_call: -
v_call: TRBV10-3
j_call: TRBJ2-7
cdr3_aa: CAIRFSGPNSSYEQYF
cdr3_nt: TGTGCCATCAGATTTTCAGGACCTAACTCCTCCTACGAGCAGTACTTC

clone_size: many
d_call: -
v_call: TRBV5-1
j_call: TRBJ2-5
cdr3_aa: CASSAQETQYF
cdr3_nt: TGTGCCAGCAGCGCCCAAGAGACCCAGTACTTC

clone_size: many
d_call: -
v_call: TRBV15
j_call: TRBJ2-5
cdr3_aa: CATSRDTGETQYF
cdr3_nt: TGTGCCACCAGCAGAGATACTGGGGAGACCCAGTACTTC